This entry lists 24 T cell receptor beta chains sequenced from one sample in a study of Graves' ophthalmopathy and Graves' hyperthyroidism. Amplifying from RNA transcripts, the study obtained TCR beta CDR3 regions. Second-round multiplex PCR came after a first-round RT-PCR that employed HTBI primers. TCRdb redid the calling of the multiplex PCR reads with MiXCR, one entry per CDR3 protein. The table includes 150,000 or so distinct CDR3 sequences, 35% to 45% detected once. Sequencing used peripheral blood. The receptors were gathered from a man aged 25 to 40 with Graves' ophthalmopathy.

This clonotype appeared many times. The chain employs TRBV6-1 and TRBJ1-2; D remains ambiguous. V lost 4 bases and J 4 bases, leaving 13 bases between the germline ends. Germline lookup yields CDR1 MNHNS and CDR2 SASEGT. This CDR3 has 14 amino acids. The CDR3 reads CASSGTSNGYGYTF. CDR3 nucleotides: TGTGCCAGCAGTGGGACCAGTAATGGCTATGGCTACACCTTC.

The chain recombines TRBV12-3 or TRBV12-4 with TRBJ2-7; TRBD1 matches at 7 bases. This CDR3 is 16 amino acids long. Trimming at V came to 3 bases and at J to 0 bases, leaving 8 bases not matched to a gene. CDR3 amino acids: CASSFGTALLSYEQYF. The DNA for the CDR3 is TGTGCCAGCAGTTTCGGGACAGCACTGCTCTCCTACGAGCAGTACTTC.

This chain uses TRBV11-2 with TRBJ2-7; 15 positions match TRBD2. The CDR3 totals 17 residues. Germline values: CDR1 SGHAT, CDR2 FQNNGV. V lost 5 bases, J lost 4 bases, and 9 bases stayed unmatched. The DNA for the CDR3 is TGTGCCAGCAGCCCAACCCCGGGACTAGCGGGAGGTTACGAGCAGTACTTC. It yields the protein CASSPTPGLAGGYEQYF.

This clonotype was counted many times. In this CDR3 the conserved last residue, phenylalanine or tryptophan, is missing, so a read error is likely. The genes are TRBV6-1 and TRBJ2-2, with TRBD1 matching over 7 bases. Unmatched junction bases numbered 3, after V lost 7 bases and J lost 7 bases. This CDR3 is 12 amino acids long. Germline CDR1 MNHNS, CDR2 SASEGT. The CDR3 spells CASTAGGGELFS. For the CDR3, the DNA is TGTGCCAGCACTGCAGGGGGCGGGGAGCTGTTTTCT.

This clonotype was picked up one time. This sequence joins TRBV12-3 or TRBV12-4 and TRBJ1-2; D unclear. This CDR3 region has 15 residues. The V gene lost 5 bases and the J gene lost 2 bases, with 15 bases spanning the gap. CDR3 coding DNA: TGTGCCAGCAGTCCGCGGGAGAGGAACAACTATGGCTACACCTTC. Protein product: CASSPRERNNYGYTF.

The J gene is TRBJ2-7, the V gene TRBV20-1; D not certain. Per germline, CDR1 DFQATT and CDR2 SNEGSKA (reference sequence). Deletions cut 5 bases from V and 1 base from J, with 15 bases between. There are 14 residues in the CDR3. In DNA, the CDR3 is TGCAGTGCTGTCCCCGACACTGAGTCCTACGAGCAGTACTTC. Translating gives CSAVPDTESYEQYF.

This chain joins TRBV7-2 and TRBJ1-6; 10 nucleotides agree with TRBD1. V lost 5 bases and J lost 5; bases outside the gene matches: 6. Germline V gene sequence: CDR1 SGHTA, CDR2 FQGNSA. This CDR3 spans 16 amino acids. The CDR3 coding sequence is TGTGCCAGCAGCCCTAGGACAGGGGGGGATAATTCACCCCTCCACTTT. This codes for CASSPRTGGDNSPLHF.

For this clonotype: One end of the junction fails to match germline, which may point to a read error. In DNA form, the CDR3 reads TGTGCCACCAGTGACCCGACTAGCGGGATTCCCCACGAGCAGTACTTC. It is translated as CATSDPTSGIPHEQYF. The chain recombines TRBV28 with TRBJ2-7; 11 bases map to TRBD2. Germline values: CDR1 MDHEN, CDR2 SYDVKM. The CDR3 runs to 16 residues. The full variable domain, completed using reference TRBV28 and TRBJ2-7, is DVKVTQSSRYLVKRTGEKVFLECVQDMDHENMFWYRQDPGLGLRLIYFSYDVKMKEKGDIPEGYSVSREKKERFSLILESASTNQTSMYLCATSDPTSGIPHEQYFGPGTRLTVT.

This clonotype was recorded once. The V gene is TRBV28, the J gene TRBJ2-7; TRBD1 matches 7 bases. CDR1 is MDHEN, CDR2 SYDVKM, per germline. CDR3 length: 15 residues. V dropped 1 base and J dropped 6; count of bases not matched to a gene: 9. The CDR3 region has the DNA TGTGCCAGCAGTTTATCCGGACAGGATTGGCTCGAGCAGTACTTC. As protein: CASSLSGQDWLEQYF.

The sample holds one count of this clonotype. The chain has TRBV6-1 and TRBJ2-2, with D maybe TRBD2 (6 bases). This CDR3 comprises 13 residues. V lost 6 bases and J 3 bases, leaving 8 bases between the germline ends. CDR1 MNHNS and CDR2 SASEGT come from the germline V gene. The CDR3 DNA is TGTGCCAGCAGCGGAGGGTACACCGGGGAGCTGTTTTTT. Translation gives CASSGGYTGELFF.

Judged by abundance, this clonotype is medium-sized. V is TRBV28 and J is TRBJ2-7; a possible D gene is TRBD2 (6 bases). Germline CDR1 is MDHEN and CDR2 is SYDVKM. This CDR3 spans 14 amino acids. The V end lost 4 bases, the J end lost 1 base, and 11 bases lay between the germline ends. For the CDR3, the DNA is TGTGCCAGCAGTTATCGAGGGAGGTCCTACGAGCAGTACTTC. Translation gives CASSYRGRSYEQYF. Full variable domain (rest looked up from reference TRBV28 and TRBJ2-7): DVKVTQSSRYLVKRTGEKVFLECVQDMDHENMFWYRQDPGLGLRLIYFSYDVKMKEKGDIPEGYSVSREKKERFSLILESASTNQTSMYLCASSYRGRSYEQYFGPGTRLTVT.

As DNA, the CDR3 is TGTGCCAGCAACTTACGGCCCCTGTTCCCCGGCGAGCAGTACTTC. It is translated as CASNLRPLFPGEQYF. The genes are TRBV6-2 or TRBV6-3 and TRBJ2-7; D remains unclear. V shed 7 bases and J shed 6 bases, with 22 bases lying between them. Germline V gene sequence: CDR1 MNHEY, CDR2 SVGEGT. The CDR3 has 15 residues.

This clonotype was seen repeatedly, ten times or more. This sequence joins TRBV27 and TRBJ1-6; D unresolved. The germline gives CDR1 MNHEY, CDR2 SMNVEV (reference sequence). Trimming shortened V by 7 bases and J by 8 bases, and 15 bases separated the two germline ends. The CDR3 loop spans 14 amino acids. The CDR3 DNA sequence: TGTGCCAGCACCTTATCAATTTCCCATTCACCCCTCCACTTT. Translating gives CASTLSISHSPLHF.

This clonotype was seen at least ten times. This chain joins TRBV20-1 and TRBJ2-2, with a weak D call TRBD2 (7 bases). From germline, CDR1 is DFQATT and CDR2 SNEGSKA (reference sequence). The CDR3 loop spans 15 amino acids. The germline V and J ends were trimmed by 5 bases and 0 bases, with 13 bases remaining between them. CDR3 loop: CSAGGGQANTGELFF. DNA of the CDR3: TGCAGTGCTGGGGGGGGGCAAGCGAACACCGGGGAGCTGTTTTTT.

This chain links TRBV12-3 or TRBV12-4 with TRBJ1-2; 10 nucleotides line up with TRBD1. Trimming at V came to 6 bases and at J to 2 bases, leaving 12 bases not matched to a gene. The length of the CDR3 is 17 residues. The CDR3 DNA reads TGTGCCAGCAGCTACCAAGGGGGGACAGGGGCCAACTATGGCTACACCTTC. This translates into CASSYQGGTGANYGYTF.

In DNA, the CDR3 is TGCGCCAGCAGCTGGGACACATCCTCCTATGGCTACACCTTC. It is translated as CASSWDTSSYGYTF. The rearrangement uses TRBV5-1 and TRBJ1-2, with D possibly being TRBD1 (6 bases). Looked up from germline, CDR1 is SGHRS and CDR2 is YFSETQ. The CDR3 loop spans 14 amino acids. The ends were cut back, 3 bases at V and 4 bases at J, with 13 bases in the middle.

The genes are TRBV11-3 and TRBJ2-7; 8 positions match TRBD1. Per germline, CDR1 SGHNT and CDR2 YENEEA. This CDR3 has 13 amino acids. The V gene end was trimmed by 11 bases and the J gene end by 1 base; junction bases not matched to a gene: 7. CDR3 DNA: TGTGCCTACGAACGGGACAGGTCCTACGAGCAGTACTTC. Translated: CAYERDRSYEQYF.

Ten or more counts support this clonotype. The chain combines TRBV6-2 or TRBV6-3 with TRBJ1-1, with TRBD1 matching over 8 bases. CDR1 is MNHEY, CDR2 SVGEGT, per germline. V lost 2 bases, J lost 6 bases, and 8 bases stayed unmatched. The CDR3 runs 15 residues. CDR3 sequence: CASSYRGQGLPEAFF. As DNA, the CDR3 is TGTGCCAGCAGTTACCGCGGACAGGGCTTGCCTGAAGCTTTCTTT.

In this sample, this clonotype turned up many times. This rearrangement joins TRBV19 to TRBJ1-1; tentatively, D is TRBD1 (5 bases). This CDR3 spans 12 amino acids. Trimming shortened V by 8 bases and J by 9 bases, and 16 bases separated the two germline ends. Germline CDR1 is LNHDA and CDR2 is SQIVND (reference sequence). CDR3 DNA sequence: TGTGCCAGTGGGACTGGGACCTTTAAAGCTTTCTTT. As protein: CASGTGTFKAFF.

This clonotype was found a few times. The CDR3 DNA follows: TGTGCCTGGACCCCGGGGAATAGGGGCACCTACGAGCAGTACTTC. It translates to CAWTPGNRGTYEQYF. The V and J genes are TRBV30 and TRBJ2-7; either TRBD1 or TRBD2 may supply D (5 bases each). Germline CDR1 GTSNPN, CDR2 SVGIG (reference sequence). The CDR3 is 15 residues long. Trimming shortened V by 4 bases and J by 2 bases, and 18 bases separated the two germline ends.

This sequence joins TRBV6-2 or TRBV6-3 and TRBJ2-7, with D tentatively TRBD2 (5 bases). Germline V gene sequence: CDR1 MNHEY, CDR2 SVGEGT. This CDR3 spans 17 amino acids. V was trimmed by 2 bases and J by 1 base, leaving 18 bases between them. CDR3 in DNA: TGTGCCAGCAGTTACCCTCGGGGTGGGCCCGAGTCCTACGAGCAGTACTTC. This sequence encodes CASSYPRGGPESYEQYF.

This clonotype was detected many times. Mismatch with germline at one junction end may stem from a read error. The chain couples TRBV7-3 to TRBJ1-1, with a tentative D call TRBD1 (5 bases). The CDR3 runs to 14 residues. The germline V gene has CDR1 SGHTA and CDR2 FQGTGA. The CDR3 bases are TGTGCCAGCAGCTTATTAGGGACTGAAACTGAGGCTTTCTTT. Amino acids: CASSLLGTETEAFF.

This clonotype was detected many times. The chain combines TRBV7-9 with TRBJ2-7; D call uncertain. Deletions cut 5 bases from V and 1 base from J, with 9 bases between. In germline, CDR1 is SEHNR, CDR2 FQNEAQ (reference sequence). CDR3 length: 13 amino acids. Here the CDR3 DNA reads TGTGCCAGCAGCACAACCGAGTCCTACGAGCAGTACTTC. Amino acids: CASSTTESYEQYF.

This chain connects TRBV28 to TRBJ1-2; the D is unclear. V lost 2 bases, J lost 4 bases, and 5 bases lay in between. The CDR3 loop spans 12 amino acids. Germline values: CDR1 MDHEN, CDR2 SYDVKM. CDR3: CASSLNSYGYTF. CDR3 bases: TGTGCCAGCAGTTTAAACAGCTATGGCTACACCTTC.